The clone carrying this T cell receptor beta chain came up many times. The antigen is not known. V was shortened by 2 bases and J by 9 bases, with 13 bases between the two germline ends. CDR1 SQVTM and CDR2 ANQGSEA come from the germline V gene. This CDR3 region has 12 residues. The data were obtained in a study of regulatory T cells in long-lasting Graves disease. As for the study in general: Graves' patients, newly diagnosed, had taken antithyroid drugs under 3 months. Regarding the study as a whole: TCR diversity in persistent Graves' patients was below that of newly diagnosed ones.

iRepertoire HTBI primers and Arm-PCR of CDR3 regions built TCR beta libraries. TCRdb passed the multiplex PCR reads through MiXCR, listing each CDR3 protein once. The table shows 400,000 to 450,000 distinct CDR3 sequences, with about 15% occurring only once. Time point in this sample: newly diagnosed GD, antithyroid drugs for less than 3 months. The authors made the TCR library using RNA they extracted from PBMCs. The collection involved drawing 8.5 to 9 milliliters of peripheral blood into EDTA tubes. These data were also filed under a second study, of T cells in Graves' hyperthyroidism and ophthalmopathy. That source reports: Aged 18 to 65, the patients had hyperthyroidism that was newly diagnosed and had lasted under 2 months.

The origin of this receptor is a woman in her 30s with Graves disease. V usage is TRBV29-1 and J usage is TRBJ2-5; D remains ambiguous. Here the sequenced sample was peripheral blood mononuclear cells (PBMCs), taken at new diagnosis, from a patient treated with antithyroid drugs. In DNA, the CDR3 is TGCAGCGTTGAATCACCCACGCTCTCCCAGTACTTC. Translated, it gives CSVESPTLSQYF.